This is a list of T cell receptor beta chains from one sample in a study of blood T cell repertoires in COVID-19. TCRdb's copy holds only in-frame clones and misses some; the assay was immunoSEQ multiplex PCR. Seen here are over 100,000 clones, about 89% observed once, and the top ten hold roughly 4.5%. The sequenced sample was peripheral blood. These receptors were taken from a man in his forties with acute or convalescent COVID-19. CDR3s include the opening cysteine and the closing phenylalanine or tryptophan. Where a row states a size, it is once, few, many or the class of an expanded clone; other rows omit it.

TRBV27 | . | CASSLQGRGNQPQHF
TRBV19 | . | CASSTRGQKTYEQYF
TRBV18 | . | CASSPTGENSPLHF
TRBV12-3/TRBV12-4 | . | CASSPASGAEAFF
TRBV19 | . | CASMATASSYNEQFF
TRBV19 | . | CASSKTSGRAWETQYF
TRBV10-3 | . | CAISDFGQGAIYGYTF
TRBV18 | once | CASSPPAGVAYNEQFF
TRBV7-2 | . | CASSLVSSGETQYF
TRBV6-5 | . | CASRYFRNTEAFF
TRBV7-9 | once | CASRGPAGETQYF
TRBV30 | once | CAWSPAGTGTYNEQFF
TRBV5-4 | . | CASSFTGAGTEAFF
TRBV9 | . | CASSPRGSSNQPQHF
TRBV2 | . | CASSEILAGGDNEQFF
TRBV10-1 | . | CASSRTSGDQETQYF